This TCR beta chain was sequenced in a study of molecular identifiers for immune sequencing clone quantification. The CDR3 has 15 amino acids. Germline loops: CDR1 MNHEY, CDR2 SVGEGT. V was pared by 5 bases and J by 7 bases, with 11 bases of the junction left unmatched. TCRdb recomputed calls from the PCR reads with MiXCR, one row per CDR3 protein. In the table there are some 580,000 distinct CDR3 sequences, about 25% of which are singletons. The study's findings and limits: Clones carrying above 20 RNA copies accounted for over 97% of effector molecules, under 1% in naive cells. Barcode collisions between identical TCR molecules could shrink estimates of highly expanded clone sizes.

This clonotype was detected only a few times. The antigen remains undetermined. This clonotype originated in a human donor in good health. Some libraries in this study had Jurkat cell RNA spiked in. The sequenced sample consisted of naive CD8+ T cells from blood, with Jurkat cell RNA spiked in. Subset indicated: FACS-sorted CD8+CD4-CCR7+CD45RA+ naive T cells. The chain links TRBV6-2 or TRBV6-3 to TRBJ2-3, with TRBD2 matching over 8 bases. DNA of the CDR3: TGTGCCAGCAGTAAAACCGGGGGGGAAAGGTATACGCAGTATTTT. Encoded protein: CASSKTGGERYTQYF.